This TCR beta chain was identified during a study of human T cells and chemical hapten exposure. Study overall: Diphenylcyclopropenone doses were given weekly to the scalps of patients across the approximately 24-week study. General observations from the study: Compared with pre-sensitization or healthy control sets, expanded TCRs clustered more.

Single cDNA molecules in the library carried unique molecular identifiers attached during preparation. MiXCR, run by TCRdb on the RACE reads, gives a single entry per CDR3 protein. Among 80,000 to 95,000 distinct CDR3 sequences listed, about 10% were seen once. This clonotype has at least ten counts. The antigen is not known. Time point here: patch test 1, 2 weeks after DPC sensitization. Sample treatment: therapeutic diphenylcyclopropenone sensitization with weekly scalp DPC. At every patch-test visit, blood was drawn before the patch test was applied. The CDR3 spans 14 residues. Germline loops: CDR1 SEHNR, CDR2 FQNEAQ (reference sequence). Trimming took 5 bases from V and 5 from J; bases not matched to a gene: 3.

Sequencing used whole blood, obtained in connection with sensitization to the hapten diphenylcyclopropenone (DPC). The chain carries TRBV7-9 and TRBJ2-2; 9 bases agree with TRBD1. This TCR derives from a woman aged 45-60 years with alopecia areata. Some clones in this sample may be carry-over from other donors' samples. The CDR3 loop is CASSPGQGTGELFF. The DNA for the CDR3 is TGTGCCAGCAGCCCTGGACAGGGGACCGGGGAGCTGTTTTTT.